This T cell receptor (beta chain) was recorded in a study of blood T cell repertoires in COVID-19. Germline V CDR1 and CDR2: WNHNN, SYGVQD (reference sequence). V gave up 5 bases and J gave up 5 bases; unmatched junction bases: 4. This CDR3 has 14 amino acids. Assay used: immunoSEQ multiplex PCR; TCRdb lists only in-frame clones, some missing. The sample lists 90,000 to 120,000 clones; about 91% were seen once. The chain recombines TRBV10-1 with TRBJ2-1; 9 bases are a match to TRBD2. Material for sequencing was peripheral blood. This receptor was taken from a man between 45 and 60 years old with active or convalescent COVID-19. The DNA for the CDR3 is TGCGCCAGCAGTCAAAGCGGGAGGCACAATGAGCAGTTCTTC. It yields the protein CASSQSGRHNEQFF.